The TCR beta chain described here comes from a study of cytomegalovirus exposure and HLA in healthy donors. Concerning this clone itself: Its antigen is unknown.

The ends were cut back, 2 bases at V and 6 bases at J, with 11 bases in the middle. The CDR3 sequence is 13 residues long. CDR1 is SGHRS and CDR2 is YFSETQ in the germline V gene. Study observations and caveats: Among TCR beta chains, those listed as cytomegalovirus-associated numbered some 170.

The PCR employed 60 Vbeta primers together with 13 Jbeta primers. Sequencing was performed with immunoSEQ multiplex PCR; in TCRdb, only in-frame clones are kept and a portion is missing. The sample holds 170,000 or so clones, 60% to 80% seen once. The chain joins TRBV5-1 to TRBJ1-2; TRBD1 might be the D (6 bases). The sequencing input was PBMCs. This receptor was obtained from a woman in her forties or fifties in good health and CMV-seropositive. CDR3 sequence: CASSLAGVDGYTF. CDR3 DNA: TGCGCCAGCAGCTTAGCAGGGGTTGATGGCTACACCTTC.